Each of the 9 T cell receptor beta chains below was sequenced from the same sample in a study of T cells in Graves' hyperthyroidism and ophthalmopathy. Amplification yielded TCR beta CDR3 regions, with RNA transcripts as the source. When the TCR CDR3 underwent first-round RT-PCR, the HTBI primer set was used. TCRdb used MiXCR to reprocess the multiplex PCR reads, holding one entry per CDR3 protein. This table holds 480,000 or so distinct CDR3 sequences, roughly 14% found once. Sequencing used blood. The source of these receptors is a woman between 18 and 29 years old with Graves' hyperthyroidism.

This clonotype was observed a few times. V and J are TRBV11-3 and TRBJ2-4, with 7 positions matching TRBD2. Trimming removed 1 base from V and 2 bases from J; junction bases left unmatched: 5. The CDR3 has 16 residues. In germline, CDR1 is SGHNT, CDR2 YENEEA. The CDR3 is CASSLAASGSKNIQYF. For the CDR3, the DNA is TGTGCCAGCAGCTTAGCAGCTAGCGGATCCAAAAACATTCAGTACTTC.

This clonotype showed up many times. The rearrangement joins TRBV7-8 to TRBJ2-7; 7 nucleotides agree with TRBD1. CDR3 length equals 17 residues. Germline trimming cut 3 bases from V and 1 base from J; bases unmatched to any gene: 12. The germline V gene encodes CDR1 SGHVS and CDR2 FQNEAQ. CDR3 loop: CASSFGPGQQISYEQYV. The CDR3 DNA sequence: TGTGCCAGCAGCTTCGGACCGGGACAGCAAATATCCTACGAGCAGTACGTC.

This clonotype was counted ten times or more. The chain uses TRBV10-3 and TRBJ2-1; 7 nucleotides match TRBD1. Germline CDR1 ENHRY, CDR2 SYGVKD. The CDR3 contains 16 residues. V lost 2 bases, J lost 5 bases, and 9 bases stayed unmatched. The CDR3 region is CAISENPGQIDNEQFF. Here the CDR3 DNA reads TGTGCCATCAGTGAGAATCCGGGACAGATTGACAATGAGCAGTTCTTC.

There are a few counts of this clonotype. The chain links TRBV14 to TRBJ2-1, with 9 positions matching TRBD2. Germline V lookup: CDR1 SGHDN, CDR2 FVKESK. This CDR3 spans 16 amino acids. The J segment lost 8 bases and the V segment lost 4 bases, leaving 12 bases of the junction unmatched. CDR3 loop: CASSRLEGTSRHEQFF. CDR3 DNA: TGTGCCAGCAGCCGCTTAGAGGGGACTAGCCGGCATGAGCAGTTCTTC.

This chain links TRBV7-9 with TRBJ2-5; a weak D match, TRBD1 (5 bases). CDR3 length: 16 amino acids. The V gene lost 5 bases and the J gene lost 5 bases, with 21 bases spanning the gap. The germline V gene has CDR1 SEHNR and CDR2 FQNEAQ (reference sequence). CDR3 amino acids: CASSLPPAWKGETQYF. The DNA of the CDR3 is TGTGCCAGCAGCCTTCCCCCTGCGTGGAAGGGGGAGACCCAGTACTTC.

This clonotype was counted many times. The rearrangement uses TRBV29-1 and TRBJ1-1; D is perhaps TRBD1 (6 bases). The germline gives CDR1 SQVTM, CDR2 ANQGSEA. V was cut by 3 bases and J by 1 base, with 9 bases left in between. The CDR3 spans 13 residues. The CDR3, as DNA: TGCAGCGTTGAGGCAGGGGCGAACACTGAAGCTTTCTTT. It codes for CSVEAGANTEAFF.

In its sample, this clonotype was seen many times. The V and J genes are TRBV12-5 and TRBJ2-2, with D possibly matching TRBD1 (5 bases). The V end was cut by 4 bases, the J end by 1 base, with 16 bases between. CDR1 LGHNT and CDR2 FRNRAP come from the germline V gene. This CDR3 region has 17 residues. The CDR3 loop reads CASGSILREENTGELFF. The CDR3 region has the DNA TGTGCTAGTGGTTCAATCCTCAGGGAAGAGAACACCGGGGAGCTGTTTTTT. Combining the CDR3 with reference TRBV12-5 and TRBJ2-2 gives the whole variable domain DARVTQTPRHKVTEMGQEVTMRCQPILGHNTVFWYRQTMMQGLELLAYFRNRAPLDDSGMPKDRFSAEMPDATLATLKIQPSEPRDSAVYFCASGSILREENTGELFFGEGSRLTVL.

This clonotype was seen at least ten times. The chain employs TRBV12-5 and TRBJ2-5; D possibly matches TRBD1 or TRBD2 (5 bases each). The CDR3 has 15 amino acids. The germline V gene has CDR1 LGHNT and CDR2 FRNRAP. Trimming cost V 4 bases and J 4 bases, with 16 bases left between them. CDR3 bases: TGTGCTAGTGGTTCAAGTGTGGGGGTAGGAGAGACCCAGTACTTC. Amino acid sequence: CASGSSVGVGETQYF.

This clonotype was seen a handful of times. This sequence joins TRBV12-3 or TRBV12-4 and TRBJ2-1; D unclear. Trimming cost V 1 base and J 2 bases, with 6 bases left between them. The CDR3 is made up of 14 amino acids. The DNA of the CDR3 is TGTGCCAGCAGTTTAGGGACCCCCTACAATGAGCAGTTCTTC. Its protein product is CASSLGTPYNEQFF.